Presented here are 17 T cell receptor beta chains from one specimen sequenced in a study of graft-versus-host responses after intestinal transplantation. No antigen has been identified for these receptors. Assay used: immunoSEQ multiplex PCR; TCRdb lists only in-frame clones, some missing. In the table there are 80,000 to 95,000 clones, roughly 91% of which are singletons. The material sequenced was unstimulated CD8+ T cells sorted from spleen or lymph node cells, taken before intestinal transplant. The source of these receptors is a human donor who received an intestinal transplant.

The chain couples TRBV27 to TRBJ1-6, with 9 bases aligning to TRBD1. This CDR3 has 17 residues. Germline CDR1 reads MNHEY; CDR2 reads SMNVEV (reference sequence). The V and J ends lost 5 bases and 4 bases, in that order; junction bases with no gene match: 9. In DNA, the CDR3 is TGTGCCAGCAGTCCCCCAACCGGGACAGGGTATAATTCACCCCTCCACTTT. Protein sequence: CASSPPTGTGYNSPLHF.

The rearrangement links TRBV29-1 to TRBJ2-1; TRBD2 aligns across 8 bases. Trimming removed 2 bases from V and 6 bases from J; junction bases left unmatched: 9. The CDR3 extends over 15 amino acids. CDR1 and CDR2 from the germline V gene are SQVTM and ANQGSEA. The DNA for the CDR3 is TGCAGCGTTGAAATCTGGCGCGGGGGGCGCAATGAGCAGTTCTTC. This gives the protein CSVEIWRGGRNEQFF.

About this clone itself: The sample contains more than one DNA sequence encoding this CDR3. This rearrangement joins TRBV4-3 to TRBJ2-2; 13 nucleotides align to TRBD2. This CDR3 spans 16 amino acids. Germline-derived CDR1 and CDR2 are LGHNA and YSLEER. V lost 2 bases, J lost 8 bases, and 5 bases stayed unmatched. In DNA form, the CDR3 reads TGCGCCAGCAGCCAAACTAGCGGGGGGGCCGGTGGGGAGCTGTTTTTT. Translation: CASSQTSGGAGGELFF.

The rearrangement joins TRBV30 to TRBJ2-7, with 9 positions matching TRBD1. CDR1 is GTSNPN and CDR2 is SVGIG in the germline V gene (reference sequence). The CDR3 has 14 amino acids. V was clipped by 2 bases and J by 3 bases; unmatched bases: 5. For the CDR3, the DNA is TGTGCCTGGAGTTACGGGACAGGGTACTACGAGCAGTACTTC. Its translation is CAWSYGTGYYEQYF.

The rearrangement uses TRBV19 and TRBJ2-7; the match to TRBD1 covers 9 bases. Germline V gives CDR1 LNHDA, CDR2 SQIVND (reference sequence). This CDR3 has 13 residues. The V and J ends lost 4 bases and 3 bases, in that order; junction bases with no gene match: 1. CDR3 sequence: CASSRGQGYEQYF. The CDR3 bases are TGTGCCAGTAGTAGGGGACAGGGCTACGAGCAGTACTTC.

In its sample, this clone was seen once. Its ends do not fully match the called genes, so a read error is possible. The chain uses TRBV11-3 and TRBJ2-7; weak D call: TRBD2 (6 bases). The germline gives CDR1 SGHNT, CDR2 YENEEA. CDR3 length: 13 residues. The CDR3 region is CASSLGRGWEQHF. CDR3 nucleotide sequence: TGTGCCAGCAGCTTGGGGCGGGGATGGGAGCAGCACTTC. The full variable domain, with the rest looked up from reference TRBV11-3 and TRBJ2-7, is EAGVVQSPRYKIIEKKQPVAFWCNPISGHNTLYWYLQNLGQGPELLIRYENEEAVDDSQLPKDRFSAERLKGVDSTLKIQPAELGDSAVYLCASSLGRGWEQHFGPGTRLTVT.

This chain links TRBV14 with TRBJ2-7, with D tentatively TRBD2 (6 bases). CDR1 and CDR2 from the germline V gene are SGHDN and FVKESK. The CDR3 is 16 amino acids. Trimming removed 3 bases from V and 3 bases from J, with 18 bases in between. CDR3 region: CASSQSQGGRLYEQYF. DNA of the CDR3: TGTGCCAGCAGCCAGAGTCAGGGAGGAAGACTCTACGAGCAGTACTTC.

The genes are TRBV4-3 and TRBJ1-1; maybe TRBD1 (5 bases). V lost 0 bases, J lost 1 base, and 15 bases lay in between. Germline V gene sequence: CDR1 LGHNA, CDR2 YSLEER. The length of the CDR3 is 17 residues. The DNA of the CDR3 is TGCGCCAGCAGCCAAGATCGGCAGGGTGGCCAGAACACTGAAGCTTTCTTT. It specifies CASSQDRQGGQNTEAFF.

This CDR3 reads CASSFSGGAASGNTIYF. In nucleotides, the CDR3 is TGTGCCAGCAGTTTTTCTGGGGGGGCAGCCTCTGGAAACACCATATATTTT. This chain connects TRBV27 to TRBJ1-3; a possible D gene is TRBD1 (6 bases). V lost 3 bases and J lost 0, with 15 bases in between. Germline CDR1 MNHEY, CDR2 SMNVEV (reference sequence). This CDR3 region has 17 residues.

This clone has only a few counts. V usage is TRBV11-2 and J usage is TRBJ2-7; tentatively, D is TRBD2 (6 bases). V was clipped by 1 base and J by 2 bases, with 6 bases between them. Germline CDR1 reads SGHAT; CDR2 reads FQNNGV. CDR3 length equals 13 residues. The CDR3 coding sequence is TGTGCCAGCAGCTTAGGGACTACCTACGAGCAGTACTTC. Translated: CASSLGTTYEQYF.

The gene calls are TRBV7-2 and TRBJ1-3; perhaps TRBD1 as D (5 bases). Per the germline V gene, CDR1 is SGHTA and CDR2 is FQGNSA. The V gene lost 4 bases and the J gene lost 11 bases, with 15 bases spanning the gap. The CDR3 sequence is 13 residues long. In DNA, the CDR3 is TGTGCCAGCAGCTCGCCTAATTTGGGGCCCATATATTTT. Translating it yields CASSSPNLGPIYF.

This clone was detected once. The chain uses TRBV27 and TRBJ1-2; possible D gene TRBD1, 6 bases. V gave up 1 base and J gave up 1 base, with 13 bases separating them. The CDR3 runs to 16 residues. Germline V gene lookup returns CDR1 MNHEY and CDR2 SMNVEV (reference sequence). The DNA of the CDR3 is TGTGCCAGCAGTTTATTGGGCGGGGGCGGTAACTATGGCTACACCTTC. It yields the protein CASSLLGGGGNYGYTF.

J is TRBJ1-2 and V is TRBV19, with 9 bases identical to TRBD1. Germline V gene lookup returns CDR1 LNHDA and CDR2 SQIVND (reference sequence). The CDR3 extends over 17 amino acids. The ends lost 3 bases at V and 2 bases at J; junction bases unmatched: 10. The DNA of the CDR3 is TGTGCCAGTAGTATGAGGGATTTCGGACAGGGGAACTATGGCTACACCTTC. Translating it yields CASSMRDFGQGNYGYTF.

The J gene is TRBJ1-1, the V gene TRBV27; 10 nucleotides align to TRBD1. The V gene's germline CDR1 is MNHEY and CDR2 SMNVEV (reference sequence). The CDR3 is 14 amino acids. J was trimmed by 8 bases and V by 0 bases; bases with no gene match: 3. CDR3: CASSLSGTGAEAFF. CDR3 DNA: TGTGCCAGCAGTTTATCTGGGACAGGGGCAGAAGCTTTCTTT.

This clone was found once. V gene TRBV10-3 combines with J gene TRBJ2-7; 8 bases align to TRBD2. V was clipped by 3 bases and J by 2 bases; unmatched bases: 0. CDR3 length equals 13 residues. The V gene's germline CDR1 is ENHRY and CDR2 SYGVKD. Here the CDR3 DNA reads TGTGCCATCAGTGACGGGGGGGCCTACGAGCAGTACTTC. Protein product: CAISDGGAYEQYF.

The CDR3 sequence is CASSLLGQKGYTF. The CDR3 coding sequence is TGTGCCAGCAGTTTACTGGGGCAGAAAGGCTACACCTTC. The chain uses TRBV27 and TRBJ1-2, with a possible D match to TRBD1 (5 bases). Germline-derived CDR1 and CDR2 are MNHEY and SMNVEV (reference sequence). Trimming removed 2 bases from V and 8 bases from J, with 12 bases in between. CDR3 size: 13 residues.

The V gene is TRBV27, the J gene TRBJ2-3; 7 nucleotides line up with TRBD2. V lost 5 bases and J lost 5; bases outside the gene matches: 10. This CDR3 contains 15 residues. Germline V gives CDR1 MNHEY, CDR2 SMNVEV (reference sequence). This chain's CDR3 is CASSASPGGGDTQYF. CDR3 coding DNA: TGTGCCAGCAGTGCTAGCCCGGGGGGAGGAGATACGCAGTATTTT.